This passage covers 10 T cell receptor beta chains from one sample sequenced in a study of OX40 agonist ivuxolimab in advanced cancers. Only in-frame clones appear in the TCRdb table, and some are missing; sequencing was by immunoSEQ multiplex PCR. Of approximately 16,000 clones listed, 80% to 90% were seen once; the top ten hold around 29%. Sequencing used CD4+ or CD8+ T cells sorted from blood, obtained in a trial of the OX40 agonist ivuxolimab. Source of these receptors: an adult with an advanced solid tumor such as melanoma, head and neck, liver or kidney cancer.

This clone was counted between two and nine times. In DNA form, the CDR3 reads TGTGCCAGCAGCGTAGGGCTAGTTGGCTACGAGCAGTACTTC. Translated, it gives CASSVGLVGYEQYF. The J gene is TRBJ2-7, the V gene TRBV9, with D uncertain. The germline V gene encodes CDR1 SGDLS and CDR2 YYNGEE. V was shortened by 0 bases and J by 3 bases, with 10 bases between the two germline ends. The CDR3 contains 14 residues. The full variable domain, in which reference TRBV9 and TRBJ2-7 provide the parts outside the CDR3, is DSGVTQTPKHLITATGQRVTLRCSPRSGDLSVYWYQQSLDQGLQFLIQYYNGEERAKGNILERFSAQQFPDLHSELNLSSLELGDSALYFCASSVGLVGYEQYFGPGTRLTVT.

The J gene is TRBJ1-5, the V gene TRBV5-8; D not resolved. Germline V CDR1 and CDR2: SGHTS, YDEGEE. The CDR3 has 12 residues. With 3 bases removed from V and 3 bases from J, the gap between germline ends came to 4 bases. CDR3 DNA: TGTGCCAGCAGCTCAGCCAATCAGCCCCAGCATTTT. As protein: CASSSANQPQHF.

CDR3 amino acids: CASSPHRGPKNIQYF. The CDR3 bases are TGTGCCAGCTCACCACACAGGGGGCCAAAAAACATTCAGTACTTC. This chain links TRBV18 with TRBJ2-4, with 9 bases identical to TRBD1. The CDR3 has 15 amino acids. V shed 1 base and J 4 bases; nucleotides not matched to a gene: 2. CDR1 is KGHSH and CDR2 is LQKENI in the germline V gene.

The chain employs TRBV28 and TRBJ2-1; 7 nucleotides match TRBD2. The CDR3 is 16 amino acids. Germline CDR1 is MDHEN and CDR2 is SYDVKM. J gave up 2 bases and V 3 bases, and 7 bases lay outside the gene matches. In nucleotides, the CDR3 is TGTGCCAGCAGTTTCATCCGGGAGGAAACCTACAATGAGCAGTTCTTC. It specifies CASSFIREETYNEQFF.

This chain joins TRBV29-1 and TRBJ2-7, with D uncertain. The CDR3 runs 11 residues. Looked up from germline, CDR1 is SQVTM and CDR2 is ANQGSEA. Deletions cut 6 bases from V and 9 bases from J, with 15 bases between. CDR3 amino acids: CSVPKTGGQYF. Written as DNA, the CDR3 is TGCAGCGTCCCAAAAACGGGCGGGCAGTACTTC.

This sequence joins TRBV11-2 and TRBJ2-3; tentatively, D is TRBD1 or TRBD2 (5 bases each). Between the trimmed V and J ends, which lost 5 bases and 0 bases, there was a span of 15 bases. The CDR3 sequence is 16 residues long. CDR1 and CDR2 (germline): SGHAT, FQNNGV. The CDR3 coding sequence is TGTGCCAGCAGCGACCAACCGGGACGCAGCACAGATACGCAGTATTTT. The encoded protein is CASSDQPGRSTDTQYF.

The CDR3 region has the DNA TGCGCCAGCAGCCAAAGGGCCCTCTCTGGGGCCAACGTCCTGACTTTC. Residues: CASSQRALSGANVLTF. The V call is TRBV4-1, the J call TRBJ2-6; no reliable D call. The ends were cut back, 2 bases at V and 0 bases at J, with 8 bases in the middle. This CDR3 spans 16 amino acids. Germline V lookup: CDR1 MGHRA, CDR2 YSYEKL.

V is TRBV19 and J is TRBJ2-1, with 7 positions matching TRBD2. The CDR3 totals 12 residues. Unmatched junction bases numbered 8, after V lost 11 bases and J lost 7 bases. In germline, CDR1 is LNHDA, CDR2 SQIVND (reference sequence). The CDR3 DNA reads TGTGCCTCTACGAGCGGGACGAATGAGCAGTTCTTC. Protein sequence: CASTSGTNEQFF.

The chain has TRBV2 and TRBJ1-3; a possible D gene is TRBD1 (5 bases). V was shortened by 4 bases and J by 1 base, with 8 bases between the two germline ends. This CDR3 is 14 amino acids long. Germline V gene lookup returns CDR1 SNHLY and CDR2 FYNNEI. The CDR3, as DNA: TGTGCCAGCAGTGGGGGGTTATCTGGAAACACCATATATTTT. It specifies CASSGGLSGNTIYF. The entire variable domain, with the rest obtained from reference TRBV2 and TRBJ1-3, is as follows: EPEVTQTPSHQVTQMGQEVILRCVPISNHLYFYWYRQILGQKVEFLVSFYNNEISEKSEIFDDQFSVERPDGSNFTLKIRSTKLEDSAMYFCASSGGLSGNTIYFGEGSWLTVV.

The rearrangement joins TRBV4-1 to TRBJ1-1; perhaps TRBD1 as D (5 bases). This CDR3 is 14 amino acids long. CDR1 is MGHRA, CDR2 YSYEKL, per germline. With 0 bases removed from V and 7 bases from J, the gap between germline ends came to 12 bases. Written as DNA, the CDR3 is TGCGCCAGCAGCCAAGATTCACCGGGGGGTGAAGCTTTCTTT. It specifies CASSQDSPGGEAFF.